This is a list of T cell receptor beta chains from one sample in a study of T cell repertoires in cytomegalovirus infection. From the reads, TCRdb called clonotypes with MiXCR, one entry per CDR3 protein. This sample has hundreds of thousands of distinct CDR3 sequences, with over 9% found just once. Sequenced: PBMCs. The receptors derive from a human donor in good health (CMV status not recorded). Some clones in this sample may be carry-over from other donors' samples. Both conserved end residues are part of each CDR3. D genes are given only for firm matches. Not every row has a clone size; where given, it reads once, few, many or a size class.

v_gene: TRBV11-2
d_gene: -
j_gene: TRBJ1-2
abundance: many
CDR3nt: TGTGCCAGCAGCCCTGACACCCGGAACTATGGCTACACCTTC
CDR3aa: CASSPDTRNYGYTF

v_gene: TRBV24-1
d_gene: -
j_gene: TRBJ2-5
abundance: once
CDR3nt: TGTGCCACCAGTGATCCCCCGGGACCCCAAGAGACCCAGTACTTC
CDR3aa: CATSDPPGPQETQYF

v_gene: TRBV20-1
d_gene: -
j_gene: TRBJ1-1
abundance: many
CDR3nt: TGCAGTGCGCCGGGGACGTCTTCGGGTGAAGCTTTCTTT
CDR3aa: CSAPGTSSGEAFF

v_gene: TRBV25-1
d_gene: -
j_gene: TRBJ1-1
abundance: many
CDR3nt: TGTGCCAGCAGGGACATTACTGAAGCTTTCTTT
CDR3aa: CASRDITEAFF

v_gene: TRBV14
d_gene: TRBD1
j_gene: TRBJ1-2
abundance: -
CDR3nt: TGTGCCAGCAGCCAAAGGGAGGGACAGGGCCCCTGGATGTACTATGGCTACACCTTC
CDR3aa: CASSQREGQGPWMYYGYTF

v_gene: TRBV19
d_gene: -
j_gene: TRBJ2-7
abundance: many
CDR3nt: TGTGCCAGTAGTATCGGAGGCACCTGGGGCGAGCAGTACTTC
CDR3aa: CASSIGGTWGEQYF

v_gene: TRBV6-5
d_gene: TRBD2
j_gene: TRBJ2-1
abundance: -
CDR3nt: TGTGCCAGCAGTTACCCTACGGGAGGAGGGGACAATGAGCAGTTCTTC
CDR3aa: CASSYPTGGGDNEQFF

v_gene: TRBV11-2
d_gene: -
j_gene: TRBJ1-1
abundance: many
CDR3nt: TGTGCCAGCAGCGAAAGTGGCAGGGGGAACACTGAAGCTTTCTTT
CDR3aa: CASSESGRGNTEAFF

v_gene: TRBV20-1
d_gene: -
j_gene: TRBJ1-1
abundance: -
CDR3nt: TGCAGTGCAACCACCTTTAAGGAGTTAGGCACTGAAGCTTTCTTT
CDR3aa: CSATTFKELGTEAFF

v_gene: TRBV27
d_gene: TRBD2
j_gene: TRBJ2-7
abundance: many
CDR3nt: TGTGCCAGCAGTTTTAGGACTAGGACACACGAGCAGTACTTC
CDR3aa: CASSFRTRTHEQYF

v_gene: TRBV29-1
d_gene: TRBD1
j_gene: TRBJ1-1
abundance: -
CDR3nt: TGCAGCGTTGACGAGGGGGCGAACACTGAAGCTTTCTTT
CDR3aa: CSVDEGANTEAFF

v_gene: TRBV6-1
d_gene: -
j_gene: TRBJ1-2
abundance: -
CDR3nt: TGTGCCAGCAGTGAAAGGGGAGCGGCACGAGCCTATGGCTACACCTTC
CDR3aa: CASSERGAARAYGYTF

v_gene: TRBV20-1
d_gene: TRBD1
j_gene: TRBJ1-2
abundance: many
CDR3nt: TGCAGTGCTACGACAGGGGGAGTCTATGGCTACACCTTC
CDR3aa: CSATTGGVYGYTF

v_gene: TRBV2
d_gene: -
j_gene: TRBJ2-1
abundance: many
CDR3nt: TGTGCCAGCAGTGGGACTTCCTACAATGAGCAGTTCTTC
CDR3aa: CASSGTSYNEQFF

v_gene: TRBV4-1
d_gene: -
j_gene: TRBJ1-5
abundance: -
CDR3nt: TGCGCCAGCAGCCTGGGATCTCATTTTATTTTT
CDR3aa: CASSLGSHFIF

v_gene: TRBV28
d_gene: -
j_gene: TRBJ1-1
abundance: many
CDR3nt: TGTGCCAGCATCCGGGACACTGAAGCTTTCTTT
CDR3aa: CASIRDTEAFF

v_gene: TRBV7-2
d_gene: TRBD1
j_gene: TRBJ1-2
abundance: many
CDR3nt: TGTGCCAGCAGCTCGGGACAGGGGTATGGCTACACCTTC
CDR3aa: CASSSGQGYGYTF

v_gene: TRBV2
d_gene: -
j_gene: TRBJ2-5
abundance: -
CDR3nt: TGTGCCAGCAGTCTTCCCAGCGGTGGGTACCAAGAGACCCAGTACTTC
CDR3aa: CASSLPSGGYQETQYF

v_gene: TRBV5-1
d_gene: -
j_gene: TRBJ1-1
abundance: many
CDR3nt: TGCGCCAGCAGCCTGGGACATCAGAACACTGAAGCTTTCTTT
CDR3aa: CASSLGHQNTEAFF

v_gene: TRBV10-3
d_gene: TRBD1
j_gene: TRBJ2-2
abundance: many
CDR3nt: TGTGCCGTCGCCGAGAGACAGGGGCTCGGGGAGCTGTTTTTT
CDR3aa: CAVAERQGLGELFF

v_gene: TRBV20-1
d_gene: TRBD1
j_gene: TRBJ1-3
abundance: many
CDR3nt: TGCAGTGCTATCCGACAGGGGGCTGGAAACACCATATATTTT
CDR3aa: CSAIRQGAGNTIYF

v_gene: TRBV11-2
d_gene: TRBD2
j_gene: TRBJ2-5
abundance: -
CDR3nt: TGTGCCAGCAGCTTAGGAACTAGCGGGGGCCAAAAAGAGACCCAGTACTTC
CDR3aa: CASSLGTSGGQKETQYF

v_gene: TRBV19
d_gene: -
j_gene: TRBJ1-4
abundance: -
CDR3nt: TGTGCCAGTCGGGGGACAACTCCAGAAAAACTGTTTTTT
CDR3aa: CASRGTTPEKLFF

v_gene: TRBV7-7
d_gene: -
j_gene: TRBJ2-3
abundance: many
CDR3nt: TGTGCCAGCAGTTTAGGAGACGGAACAGATACGCAGTATTTT
CDR3aa: CASSLGDGTDTQYF

v_gene: TRBV5-4
d_gene: TRBD2
j_gene: TRBJ2-1
abundance: many
CDR3nt: TGTGCGATTACTAGCGGGAACCTCTCCTACAATGAGCAGTTCTTC
CDR3aa: CAITSGNLSYNEQFF

v_gene: TRBV7-2
d_gene: -
j_gene: TRBJ1-5
abundance: many
CDR3nt: TGTGCCAGCAGCTTAGAAGCGGGTTTCCATCAGCCCCAGCATTTT
CDR3aa: CASSLEAGFHQPQHF

v_gene: TRBV7-9
d_gene: -
j_gene: TRBJ2-1
abundance: many
CDR3nt: TGTGCCAGCAGCTCCCCCCCCCGGGACGTACGCAGCTCCTACAATGAGCAGTTCTTC
CDR3aa: CASSSPPRDVRSSYNEQFF

v_gene: TRBV18
d_gene: -
j_gene: TRBJ1-5
abundance: many
CDR3nt: TGTGCCAGCTCACCACCTGGAGTAGTTCCGGGGGTGGATCAGCCCCAGCATTTT
CDR3aa: CASSPPGVVPGVDQPQHF

v_gene: TRBV6-6
d_gene: TRBD1
j_gene: TRBJ2-2
abundance: few
CDR3nt: TGTGCCAGCAGCCGACCGACGACAGGGCAGAACACCGGGGAGCTGTTTTTT
CDR3aa: CASSRPTTGQNTGELFF

v_gene: TRBV20-1
d_gene: -
j_gene: TRBJ2-3
abundance: many
CDR3nt: TGCAGTGCTAACCCGACAGGATATCGAGATACGCAGTATTTT
CDR3aa: CSANPTGYRDTQYF

v_gene: TRBV28
d_gene: TRBD1
j_gene: TRBJ1-6
abundance: -
CDR3nt: TGTGCCAGCAGTTTACCCAATTACAGGGGGAATTCACCCCTCCACTTT
CDR3aa: CASSLPNYRGNSPLHF

v_gene: TRBV7-8
d_gene: -
j_gene: TRBJ2-3
abundance: many
CDR3nt: TGTGCCAGCAGCTATTTCAATACGCAGTATTTT
CDR3aa: CASSYFNTQYF

v_gene: TRBV7-9
d_gene: TRBD1
j_gene: TRBJ2-7
abundance: -
CDR3nt: TGTGCCAGCAGCTTCCGGACAGGGGGAAACTACGAGCAGTACTTC
CDR3aa: CASSFRTGGNYEQYF

v_gene: TRBV28
d_gene: TRBD1
j_gene: TRBJ1-2
abundance: many
CDR3nt: TGTGCCAGCAGTCCCTTGGGGACAGCATTCTATGGCTACACCTTC
CDR3aa: CASSPLGTAFYGYTF

v_gene: TRBV30
d_gene: -
j_gene: TRBJ1-2
abundance: many
CDR3nt: TGTGCCTGGAAGGGGACATCTGCCGTGCCCCTGGAAGGCTACACCTTC
CDR3aa: CAWKGTSAVPLEGYTF

v_gene: TRBV6-2/TRBV6-3
d_gene: -
j_gene: TRBJ1-2
abundance: many
CDR3nt: TGTGCCAGCAGTTACTACCGGGGAGAATATGGCTACACCTTC
CDR3aa: CASSYYRGEYGYTF

v_gene: TRBV14
d_gene: TRBD1
j_gene: TRBJ2-5
abundance: -
CDR3nt: TGTGCCAGCAGCCTCTGGGGACAGGGCGAAGAGACCCAGTACTTC
CDR3aa: CASSLWGQGEETQYF

v_gene: TRBV20-1
d_gene: TRBD1
j_gene: TRBJ1-6
abundance: few
CDR3nt: TGCAGTGCTAGAGATCGGACAGGGGGCTATTCACCCCTCCACTTT
CDR3aa: CSARDRTGGYSPLHF

v_gene: TRBV7-9
d_gene: -
j_gene: TRBJ1-1
abundance: many
CDR3nt: TGTGCCAGCAGCCCCGGATGGATGGGCACTGAAGCTTTCTTT
CDR3aa: CASSPGWMGTEAFF

v_gene: TRBV6-1
d_gene: TRBD1
j_gene: TRBJ1-5
abundance: -
CDR3nt: TGTGCCAGTAGGATAAACAGGGGTAGCAATCAGCCCCAGCATTTT
CDR3aa: CASRINRGSNQPQHF

v_gene: TRBV12-5
d_gene: -
j_gene: TRBJ1-5
abundance: -
CDR3nt: TGTGCTAGTGGTTTGGCCAGTCTCCTGCATTTT
CDR3aa: CASGLASLLHF

v_gene: TRBV12-3/TRBV12-4
d_gene: -
j_gene: TRBJ1-1
abundance: few
CDR3nt: TGTGCCAGCAAAAGCTCCGGTACAGAAGCTTTCTTT
CDR3aa: CASKSSGTEAFF

v_gene: TRBV29-1
d_gene: TRBD1
j_gene: TRBJ2-1
abundance: many
CDR3nt: TGCAGCGTGGACAGGGGGGATGAGCAGTTCTTC
CDR3aa: CSVDRGDEQFF

v_gene: TRBV4-2
d_gene: TRBD1
j_gene: TRBJ1-4
abundance: few
CDR3nt: TGTGCCAGCAGCCTCCGACAGGGGGTGAATGAAAAACTGTTTTTT
CDR3aa: CASSLRQGVNEKLFF

v_gene: TRBV7-2
d_gene: -
j_gene: TRBJ2-7
abundance: many
CDR3nt: TGTGCCAGCAGTTCGAGCGGCTACGAGCAGTACTTC
CDR3aa: CASSSSGYEQYF

v_gene: TRBV18
d_gene: -
j_gene: TRBJ1-5
abundance: -
CDR3nt: TGTGCCAGCTCAGACATGGGAGATCAGCCCCAGCATTTT
CDR3aa: CASSDMGDQPQHF

v_gene: TRBV23-1
d_gene: -
j_gene: TRBJ2-1
abundance: -
CDR3nt: TGCGCCAGCAGTCAATCGATTAACTCGAGCTGGGATGAGCAGTTCTTC
CDR3aa: CASSQSINSSWDEQFF

v_gene: TRBV12-3/TRBV12-4
d_gene: -
j_gene: TRBJ1-1
abundance: many
CDR3nt: TGTGCCAGCAGTGTCGGGCCGATAGGGACTGAAGCTTTCTTT
CDR3aa: CASSVGPIGTEAFF

v_gene: TRBV20-1
d_gene: -
j_gene: TRBJ1-5
abundance: many
CDR3nt: TGCAGTGCTAGAGATTTAACACGAGAGGAAAATCAGCCCCAGCATTTT
CDR3aa: CSARDLTREENQPQHF

v_gene: TRBV5-6
d_gene: -
j_gene: TRBJ1-5
abundance: many
CDR3nt: TGTGCCAGCAGCTTGGGACGGTACAATCAGCCCCAGCATTTT
CDR3aa: CASSLGRYNQPQHF

v_gene: TRBV6-2/TRBV6-3
d_gene: -
j_gene: TRBJ1-5
abundance: -
CDR3nt: TGTGCCAGCAGTCTACCGGAACAGCTTAGCAATCAGCCCCAGCATTTT
CDR3aa: CASSLPEQLSNQPQHF

v_gene: TRBV20-1
d_gene: -
j_gene: TRBJ1-5
abundance: -
CDR3nt: TGCAGTGCTCATGACAGAAATCAGCCCCAGCATTTT
CDR3aa: CSAHDRNQPQHF

v_gene: TRBV11-2
d_gene: -
j_gene: TRBJ2-7
abundance: many
CDR3nt: TGTGCCAGCAGCCCCAACCCCCGGGGCTCCTACGAGCAGTACTTC
CDR3aa: CASSPNPRGSYEQYF

v_gene: TRBV19
d_gene: -
j_gene: TRBJ2-6
abundance: many
CDR3nt: TGTGCCAGTAGTATAGGAGGCGTCCTGACTTTC
CDR3aa: CASSIGGVLTF

v_gene: TRBV20-1
d_gene: -
j_gene: TRBJ2-5
abundance: many
CDR3nt: TGCAGTGCTACCCCCCAAGAGACCCAGTACTTC
CDR3aa: CSATPQETQYF

v_gene: TRBV7-3
d_gene: -
j_gene: TRBJ2-1
abundance: once
CDR3nt: TGTGCCAGCAGCGAAAATTCGAGGGGAGTGAGCGATGAGCAGTTCTTC
CDR3aa: CASSENSRGVSDEQFF

v_gene: TRBV10-3
d_gene: -
j_gene: TRBJ2-1
abundance: many
CDR3nt: TGTGCCATCAGTGGAGGGGGAAGATCCTACAATGAGCAGTTCTTC
CDR3aa: CAISGGGRSYNEQFF

v_gene: TRBV28
d_gene: TRBD1
j_gene: TRBJ2-7
abundance: few
CDR3nt: TGTGCCAGCAGTCCCCCCGGCGGCAGGGGGCAAACCGAGCAGTACTTC
CDR3aa: CASSPPGGRGQTEQYF

v_gene: TRBV18
d_gene: -
j_gene: TRBJ1-1
abundance: -
CDR3nt: TGTGCCAGCTCACCCGACCTAACAGGGACCACTGAAGCTTTCTTT
CDR3aa: CASSPDLTGTTEAFF